This T cell receptor beta chain was recovered during a study of T cell responses to AZD1222 COVID-19 vaccine. The CDR3 runs 16 residues. Germline CDR1 reads MGHRA; CDR2 reads YSYEKL. With 3 bases removed from V and 2 bases from J, the gap between germline ends came to 16 bases. Data came from immunoSEQ multiplex PCR; TCRdb stores just in-frame clones and leaves some out. The table lists 100,000 to 150,000 clones, about 90% of them singletons. This TCR was sampled from an adult in good health. The chain employs TRBV4-1 and TRBJ1-2; D remains unclear. The sequences come from peripheral blood, collected on day 0 of AZD1222 vaccination. This chain's CDR3 is CASSHPAEGRNYGYTF. The CDR3 DNA reads as TGCGCCAGCAGCCACCCCGCGGAGGGAAGAAACTATGGCTACACCTTC.